The subject of this entry is one T cell receptor beta chain. As yet, its antigen is unknown. iRepertoire HTBI primers and Arm-PCR of CDR3 regions built TCR beta libraries. TCRdb re-derived calls from the multiplex PCR reads in MiXCR, one entry per CDR3 protein. The table has over 500,000 distinct CDR3 sequences, 16% seen once. The sample originates from a study of regulatory T cells in long-lasting Graves disease. Study outcomes and limitations: For persistent Graves' patients, TCR diversity was lower than for newly diagnosed ones.

V lost 3 bases and J lost 5, with 16 bases in between. The CDR3 consists of 15 residues. The time point here: newly diagnosed GD, antithyroid drugs for less than 3 months. Generation of the TCR library employed RNA extracted from PBMCs. Another study also made use of these data, one on T cells in Graves' hyperthyroidism and ophthalmopathy.

Sequenced here: peripheral blood mononuclear cells (PBMCs), sampled at new diagnosis, from a patient treated with antithyroid drugs. This sequence originates from a young man with Graves disease. This chain links TRBV12-3 or TRBV12-4 with TRBJ2-5, with D perhaps being TRBD1 or TRBD2 (6 bases each). The CDR3 nucleotides read TGTGCCAGCAGTTTTCATTTCGGGGGCGGGGAGACCCAGTACTTC. Protein product: CASSFHFGGGETQYF.